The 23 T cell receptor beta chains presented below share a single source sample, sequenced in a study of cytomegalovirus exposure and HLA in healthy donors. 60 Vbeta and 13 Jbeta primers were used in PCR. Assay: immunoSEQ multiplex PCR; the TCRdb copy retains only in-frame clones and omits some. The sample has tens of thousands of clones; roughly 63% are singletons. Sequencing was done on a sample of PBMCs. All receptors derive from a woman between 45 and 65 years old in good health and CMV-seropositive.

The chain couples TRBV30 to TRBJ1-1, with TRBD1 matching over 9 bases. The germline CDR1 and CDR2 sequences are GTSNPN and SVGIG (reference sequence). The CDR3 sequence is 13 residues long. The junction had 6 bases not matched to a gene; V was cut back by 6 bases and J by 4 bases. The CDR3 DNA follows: TGTGCCTGCGAAGGACAGGGGATCACTGAAGCTTTCTTT. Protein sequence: CACEGQGITEAFF.

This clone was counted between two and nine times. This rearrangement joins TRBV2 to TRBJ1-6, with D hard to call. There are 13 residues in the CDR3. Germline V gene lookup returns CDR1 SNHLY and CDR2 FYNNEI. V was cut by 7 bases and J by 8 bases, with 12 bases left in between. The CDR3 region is CASKMEGDSPLHF. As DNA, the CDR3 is TGTGCCAGCAAAATGGAGGGCGATTCACCCCTCCACTTT. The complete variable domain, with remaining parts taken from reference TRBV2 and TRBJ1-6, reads EPEVTQTPSHQVTQMGQEVILRCVPISNHLYFYWYRQILGQKVEFLVSFYNNEISEKSEIFDDQFSVERPDGSNFTLKIRSTKLEDSAMYFCASKMEGDSPLHFGNGTRLTVT.

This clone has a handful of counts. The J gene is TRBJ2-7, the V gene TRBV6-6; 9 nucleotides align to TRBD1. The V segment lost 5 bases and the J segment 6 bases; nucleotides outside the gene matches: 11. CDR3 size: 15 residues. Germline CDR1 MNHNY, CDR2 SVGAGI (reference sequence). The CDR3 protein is CASSRPGTGIGEQYF. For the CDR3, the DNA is TGTGCCAGCAGTAGGCCCGGGACAGGGATAGGCGAGCAGTACTTC.

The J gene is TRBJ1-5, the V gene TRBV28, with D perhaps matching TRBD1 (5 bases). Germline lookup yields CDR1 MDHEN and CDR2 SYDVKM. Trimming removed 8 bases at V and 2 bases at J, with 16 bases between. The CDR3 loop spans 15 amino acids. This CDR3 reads CASLNPGWGNQPQHF. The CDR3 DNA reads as TGTGCCAGCCTCAACCCAGGGTGGGGCAATCAGCCCCAGCATTTT.

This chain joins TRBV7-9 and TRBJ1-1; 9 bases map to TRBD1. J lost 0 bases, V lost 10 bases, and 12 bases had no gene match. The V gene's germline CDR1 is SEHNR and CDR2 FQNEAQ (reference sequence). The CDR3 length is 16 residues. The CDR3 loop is CATLDRGKHLNTEAFF. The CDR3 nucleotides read TGTGCCACCTTGGACAGGGGAAAGCACTTGAACACTGAAGCTTTCTTT. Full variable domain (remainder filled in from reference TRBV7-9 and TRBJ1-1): DTGVSQNPRHKITKRGQNVTFRCDPISEHNRLYWYRQTLGQGPEFLTYFQNEAQLEKSRLLSDRFSAERPKGSFSTLEIQRTEQGDSAMYLCATLDRGKHLNTEAFFGQGTRLTVV.

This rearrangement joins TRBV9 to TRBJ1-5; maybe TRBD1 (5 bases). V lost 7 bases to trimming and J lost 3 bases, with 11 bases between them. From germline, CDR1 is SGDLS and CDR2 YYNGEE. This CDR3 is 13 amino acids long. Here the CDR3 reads CASPSRDNQPQHF. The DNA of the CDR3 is TGTGCCAGCCCGAGCAGGGACAATCAGCCCCAGCATTTT.

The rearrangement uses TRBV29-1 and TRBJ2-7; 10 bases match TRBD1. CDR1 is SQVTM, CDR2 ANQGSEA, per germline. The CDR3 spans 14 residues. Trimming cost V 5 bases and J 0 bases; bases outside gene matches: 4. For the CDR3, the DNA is TGCAGCGTTCAGACAGGGGGCAGCTCCTACGAGCAGTACTTC. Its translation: CSVQTGGSSYEQYF.

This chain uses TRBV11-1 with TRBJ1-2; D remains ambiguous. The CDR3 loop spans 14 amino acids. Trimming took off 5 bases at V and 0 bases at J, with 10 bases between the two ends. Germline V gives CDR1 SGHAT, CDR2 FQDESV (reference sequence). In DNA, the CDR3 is TGTGCCAGCAGCCCACGGGGAGCTAACTATGGCTACACCTTC. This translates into CASSPRGANYGYTF. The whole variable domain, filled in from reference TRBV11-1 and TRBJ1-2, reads EAEVAQSPRYKITEKSQAVAFWCDPISGHATLYWYRQILGQGPELLVQFQDESVVDDSQLPKDRFSAERLKGVDSTLKIQPAELGDSAMYLCASSPRGANYGYTFGSGTRLTVV.

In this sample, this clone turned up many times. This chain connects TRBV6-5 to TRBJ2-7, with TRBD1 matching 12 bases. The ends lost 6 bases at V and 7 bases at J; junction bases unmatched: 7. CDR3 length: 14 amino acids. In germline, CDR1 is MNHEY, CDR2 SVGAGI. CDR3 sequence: CASSTGTGGGEQYF. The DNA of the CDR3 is TGTGCCAGCAGCACCGGGACAGGGGGCGGTGAGCAGTACTTC.

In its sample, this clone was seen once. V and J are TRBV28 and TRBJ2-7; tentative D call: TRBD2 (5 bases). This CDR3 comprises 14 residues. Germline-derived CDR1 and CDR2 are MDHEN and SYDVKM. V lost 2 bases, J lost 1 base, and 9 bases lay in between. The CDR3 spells CASSLTGFSYEQYF. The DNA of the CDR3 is TGTGCCAGCAGTTTAACGGGGTTTTCCTACGAGCAGTACTTC.

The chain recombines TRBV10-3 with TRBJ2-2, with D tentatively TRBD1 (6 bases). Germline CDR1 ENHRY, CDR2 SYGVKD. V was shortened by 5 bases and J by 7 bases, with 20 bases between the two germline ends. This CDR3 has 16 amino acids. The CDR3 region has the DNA TGTGCCATCAGTCCAAGCGCCCAGGGGTACAGCGGGGAGCTGTTTTTT. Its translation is CAISPSAQGYSGELFF.

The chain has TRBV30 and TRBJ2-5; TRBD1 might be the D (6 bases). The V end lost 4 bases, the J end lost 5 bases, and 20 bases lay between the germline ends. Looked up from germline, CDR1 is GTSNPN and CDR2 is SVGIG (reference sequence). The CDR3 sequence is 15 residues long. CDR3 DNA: TGTGCCTGGAAGAGCGGAAAGACAGGTGGGGAGACCCAGTACTTC. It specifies CAWKSGKTGGETQYF.

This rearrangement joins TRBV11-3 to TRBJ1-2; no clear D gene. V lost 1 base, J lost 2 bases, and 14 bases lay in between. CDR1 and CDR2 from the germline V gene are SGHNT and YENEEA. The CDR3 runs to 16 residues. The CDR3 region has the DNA TGTGCCAGCAGCTTAGTGGAGGTGGGGTCCAACTATGGCTACACCTTC. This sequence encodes CASSLVEVGSNYGYTF.

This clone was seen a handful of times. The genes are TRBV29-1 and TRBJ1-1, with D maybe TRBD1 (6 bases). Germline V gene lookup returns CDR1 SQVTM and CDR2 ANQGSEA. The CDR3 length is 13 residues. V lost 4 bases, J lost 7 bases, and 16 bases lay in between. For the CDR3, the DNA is TGCAGCGTTGTGGGGGGGCTTTACGGTGAAGCTTTCTTT. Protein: CSVVGGLYGEAFF.

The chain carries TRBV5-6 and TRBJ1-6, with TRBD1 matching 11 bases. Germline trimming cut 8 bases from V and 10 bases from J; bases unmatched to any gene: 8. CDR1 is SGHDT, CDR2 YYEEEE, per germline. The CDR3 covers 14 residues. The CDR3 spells CASEQGQGGSPLHF. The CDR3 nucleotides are TGTGCCAGTGAACAGGGACAGGGGGGATCACCCCTCCACTTT.

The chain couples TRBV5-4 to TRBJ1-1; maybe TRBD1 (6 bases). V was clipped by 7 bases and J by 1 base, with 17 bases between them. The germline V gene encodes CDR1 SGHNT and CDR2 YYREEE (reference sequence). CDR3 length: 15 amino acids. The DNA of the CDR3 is TGTGCCAGCGAGGGAGAGGTGGACAGGAACACTGAAGCTTTCTTT. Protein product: CASEGEVDRNTEAFF.

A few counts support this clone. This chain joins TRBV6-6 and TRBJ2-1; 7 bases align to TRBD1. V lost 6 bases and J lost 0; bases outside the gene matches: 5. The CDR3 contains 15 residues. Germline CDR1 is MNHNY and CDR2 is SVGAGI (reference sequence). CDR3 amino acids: CASSPDRDSYNEQFF. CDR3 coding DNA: TGTGCCAGCAGCCCCGACAGGGACTCCTACAATGAGCAGTTCTTC.

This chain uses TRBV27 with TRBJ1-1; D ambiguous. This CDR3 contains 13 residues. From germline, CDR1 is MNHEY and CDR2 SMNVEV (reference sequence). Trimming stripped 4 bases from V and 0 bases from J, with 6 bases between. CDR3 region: CASSWELNTEAFF. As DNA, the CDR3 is TGTGCCAGCAGTTGGGAGTTGAACACTGAAGCTTTCTTT.

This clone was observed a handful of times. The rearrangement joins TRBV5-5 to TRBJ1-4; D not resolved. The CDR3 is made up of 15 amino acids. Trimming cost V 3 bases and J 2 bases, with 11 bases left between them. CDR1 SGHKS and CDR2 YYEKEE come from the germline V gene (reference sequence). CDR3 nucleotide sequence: TGTGCCAGCAGCTATACAGTCCAGACTAATGAAAAACTGTTTTTT. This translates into CASSYTVQTNEKLFF.

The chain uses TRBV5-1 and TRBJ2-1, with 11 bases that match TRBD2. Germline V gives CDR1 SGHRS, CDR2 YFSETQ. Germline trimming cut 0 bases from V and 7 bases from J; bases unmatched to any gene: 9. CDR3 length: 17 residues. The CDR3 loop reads CASSLAPGASGGNEQFF. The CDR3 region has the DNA TGCGCCAGCAGCTTGGCCCCGGGGGCTAGCGGGGGGAATGAGCAGTTCTTC.

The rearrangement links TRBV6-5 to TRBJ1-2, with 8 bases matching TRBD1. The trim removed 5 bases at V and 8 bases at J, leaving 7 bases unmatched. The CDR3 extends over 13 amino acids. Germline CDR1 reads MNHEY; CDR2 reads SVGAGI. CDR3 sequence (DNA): TGTGCCAGCAGTGGGACAGGAGGAGTCGGCTACACCTTC. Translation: CASSGTGGVGYTF.

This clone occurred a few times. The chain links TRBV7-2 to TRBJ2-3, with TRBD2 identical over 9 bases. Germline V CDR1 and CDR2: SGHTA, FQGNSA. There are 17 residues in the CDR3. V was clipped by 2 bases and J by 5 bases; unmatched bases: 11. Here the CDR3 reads CASSLIGFSGGGDTQYF. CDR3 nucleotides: TGTGCCAGCAGCTTAATCGGATTTAGCGGGGGAGGAGATACGCAGTATTTT. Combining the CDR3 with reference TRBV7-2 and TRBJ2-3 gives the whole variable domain GAGVSQSPSNKVTEKGKDVELRCDPISGHTALYWYRQSLGQGLEFLIYFQGNSAPDKSGLPSDRFSAERTGGSVSTLTIQRTQQEDSAVYLCASSLIGFSGGGDTQYFGPGTRLTVL.

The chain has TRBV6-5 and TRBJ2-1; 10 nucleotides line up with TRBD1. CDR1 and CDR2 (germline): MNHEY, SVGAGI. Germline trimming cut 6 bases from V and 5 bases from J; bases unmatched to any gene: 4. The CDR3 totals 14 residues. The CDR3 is CASRDGTGDNEQFF. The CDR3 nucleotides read TGTGCCAGCAGGGACGGGACAGGGGACAATGAGCAGTTCTTC.